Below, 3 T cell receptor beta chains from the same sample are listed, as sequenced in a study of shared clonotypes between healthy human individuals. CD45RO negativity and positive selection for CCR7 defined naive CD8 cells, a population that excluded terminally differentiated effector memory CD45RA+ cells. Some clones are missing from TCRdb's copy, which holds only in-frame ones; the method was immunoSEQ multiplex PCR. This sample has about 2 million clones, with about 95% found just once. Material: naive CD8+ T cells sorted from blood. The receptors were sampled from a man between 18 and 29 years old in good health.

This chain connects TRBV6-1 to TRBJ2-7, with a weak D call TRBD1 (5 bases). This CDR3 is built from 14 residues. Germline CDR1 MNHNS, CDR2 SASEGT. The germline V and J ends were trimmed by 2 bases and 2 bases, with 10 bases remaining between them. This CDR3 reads CASSEKDRPYEQYF. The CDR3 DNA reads TGTGCCAGCAGTGAAAAAGACAGACCCTACGAGCAGTACTTC.

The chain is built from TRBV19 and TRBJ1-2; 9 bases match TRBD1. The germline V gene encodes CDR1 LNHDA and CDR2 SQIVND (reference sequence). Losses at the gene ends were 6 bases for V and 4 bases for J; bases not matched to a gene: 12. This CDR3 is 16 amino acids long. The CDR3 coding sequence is TGTGCCAGTAGCCAATTCGGGACAGGGAAATCCTATGGCTACACCTTC. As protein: CASSQFGTGKSYGYTF. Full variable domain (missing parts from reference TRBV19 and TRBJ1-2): DGGITQSPKYLFRKEGQNVTLSCEQNLNHDAMYWYRQDPGQGLRLIYYSQIVNDFQKGDIAEGYSVSREKKESFPLTVTSAQKNPTAFYLCASSQFGTGKSYGYTFGSGTRLTVV.

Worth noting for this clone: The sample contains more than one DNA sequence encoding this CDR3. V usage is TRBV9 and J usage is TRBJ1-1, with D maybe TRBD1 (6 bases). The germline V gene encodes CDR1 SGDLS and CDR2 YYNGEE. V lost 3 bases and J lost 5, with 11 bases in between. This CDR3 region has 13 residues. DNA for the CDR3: TGTGCCAGCAGCGAGGGAGGGGGGACTGAAGCTTTCTTT. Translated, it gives CASSEGGGTEAFF.